A few counts support the clone carrying this T cell receptor (beta chain). The CDR3 runs to 16 residues. Germline CDR1 SEHNR, CDR2 FQNEAQ (reference sequence). Combining a sample-barcoded 5' primer with a J-beta primer mix, a second PCR ran for roughly 7 to 11 cycles. TCRdb ran MiXCR on the 5' RACE reads and lists one entry per CDR3 protein. The table shows 600,000 to 1,000,000 distinct CDR3 sequences, with 25% occurring only once. The sample is drawn from a study of blood T cells in healthy people across ages. A further study also used this sample, focusing on T cells of mothers and their children.

Sequenced sample: blood. The clonotype comes from a boy between 10 and 17 years old in good health. This sequence joins TRBV7-9 and TRBJ2-5, with 7 positions matching TRBD2. The J call may be incorrect, as the DNA end agrees better with TRBJ2-1. The CDR3 nucleotides are TGTGCCAGCAGCTTAGTGCTGGCGGGAGCCTACAATGAGCAGTTCTTC. Translation: CASSLVLAGAYNEQFF.